A selection of T cell receptor beta chains follows, all from one sample in a study of response to subunit inactivated influenza vaccine. TCRdb used MiXCR to reprocess the RT-PCR reads, holding one entry per CDR3 protein. The repertoire holds fewer than 600,000 distinct CDR3 sequences, with approximately 7.2% as singletons. Here the sequenced sample was PBMCs from blood, taken less than 30 months after vaccination. The receptors originated from a man aged 50-75 years who received an inactivated influenza vaccine. Each CDR3 is given with its conserved first and last residue. Each record gives: CDR3 length, clone size, D gene, V gene, J gene, CDR3 protein, CDR3 DNA. A D gene is named only where the DNA matches it firmly. Some rows mark clone size as missing; the rest say once, few, many or name a class of expanded clone.

cdr3_length: 15; clone_size: medium-sized; d_call: TRBD1; v_call: TRBV29-1; j_call: TRBJ2-7; cdr3_aa: CSVEGVGDSSYEQYF; cdr3_nt: TGCAGCGTTGAAGGAGTAGGGGACAGCTCCTACGAGCAGTACTTC
cdr3_length: 15; clone_size: many; d_call: .; v_call: TRBV2; j_call: TRBJ2-1; cdr3_aa: CASTSRGAGGNEQFF; cdr3_nt: TGTGCCAGCACCTCCCGGGGGGCTGGGGGGAATGAGCAGTTCTTC
cdr3_length: 13; clone_size: .; d_call: .; v_call: TRBV12-3/TRBV12-4; j_call: TRBJ2-5; cdr3_aa: CASSPGFQETQYF; cdr3_nt: TGTGCCAGCAGTCCAGGGTTCCAAGAGACCCAGTACTTC
cdr3_length: 14; clone_size: .; d_call: .; v_call: TRBV4-3; j_call: TRBJ2-7; cdr3_aa: CASSPAAIPNEQYF; cdr3_nt: TGCGCCAGCAGCCCCGCCGCGATTCCCAACGAGCAGTACTTC
cdr3_length: 12; clone_size: few; d_call: .; v_call: TRBV12-3/TRBV12-4; j_call: TRBJ1-1; cdr3_aa: CASSSLGTEAFF; cdr3_nt: TGTGCCAGCAGTTCCCTTGGCACTGAAGCTTTCTTT
cdr3_length: 16; clone_size: .; d_call: .; v_call: TRBV21-1; j_call: TRBJ2-3; cdr3_aa: CASSKAGGASTDTQYF; cdr3_nt: TGTGCCAGCAGCAAAGCTGGCGGAGCTAGCACAGATACGCAGTATTTT
cdr3_length: 15; clone_size: .; d_call: TRBD2; v_call: TRBV12-5; j_call: TRBJ2-3; cdr3_aa: CASGSTSGGSYTQYF; cdr3_nt: TGTGCTAGTGGTTCAACTAGCGGGGGGTCCTATACGCAGTATTTT
cdr3_length: 11; clone_size: many; d_call: .; v_call: TRBV10-3; j_call: TRBJ1-1; cdr3_aa: CASGRDTEAFF; cdr3_nt: TGTGCCTCAGGTCGCGACACTGAAGCTTTCTTT
cdr3_length: 13; clone_size: many; d_call: .; v_call: TRBV12-3/TRBV12-4; j_call: TRBJ2-3; cdr3_aa: CASIRAGTDTQYF; cdr3_nt: TGTGCCAGCATTCGGGCTGGCACAGATACGCAGTATTTT
cdr3_length: 15; clone_size: .; d_call: TRBD1; v_call: TRBV20-1; j_call: TRBJ1-5; cdr3_aa: CSARAGGVGNQPQHF; cdr3_nt: TGCAGTGCTAGGGCAGGGGGGGTTGGCAATCAGCCCCAGCATTTT
cdr3_length: 16; clone_size: few; d_call: TRBD1; v_call: TRBV3-1; j_call: TRBJ2-4; cdr3_aa: CASSSRDRLAKNIQYF; cdr3_nt: TGTGCCAGCAGCTCCCGGGACAGGCTAGCCAAAAACATTCAGTACTTC
cdr3_length: 14; clone_size: many; d_call: .; v_call: TRBV5-1; j_call: TRBJ2-3; cdr3_aa: CASSLDRPTDTQYF; cdr3_nt: TGCGCCAGCAGCTTGGATCGGCCCACAGATACGCAGTATTTT
cdr3_length: 15; clone_size: many; d_call: .; v_call: TRBV18; j_call: TRBJ2-3; cdr3_aa: CASSLNANRGDTQYF; cdr3_nt: TGTGCCAGCTCACTAAATGCGAATAGGGGAGATACGCAGTATTTT
cdr3_length: 15; clone_size: .; d_call: .; v_call: TRBV5-1; j_call: TRBJ2-2; cdr3_aa: CASSPRGTNTGELFF; cdr3_nt: TGCGCCAGCAGCCCCCGCGGAACGAACACCGGGGAGCTGTTTTTT
cdr3_length: 17; clone_size: once; d_call: .; v_call: TRBV20-1; j_call: TRBJ2-5; cdr3_aa: CSARGLTTGRGQETQYF; cdr3_nt: TGCAGTGCTAGAGGACTTACGACAGGCCGAGGGCAAGAGACCCAGTACTTC
cdr3_length: 13; clone_size: few; d_call: .; v_call: TRBV11-3; j_call: TRBJ1-1; cdr3_aa: CASSFSWNTEAFF; cdr3_nt: TGTGCCAGCAGCTTTAGTTGGAACACTGAAGCTTTCTTT
cdr3_length: 15; clone_size: .; d_call: TRBD2; v_call: TRBV10-3; j_call: TRBJ2-7; cdr3_aa: CAISESGGGAYEQYF; cdr3_nt: TGTGCCATCAGTGAGTCCGGCGGGGGGGCCTACGAGCAGTACTTC
cdr3_length: 15; clone_size: .; d_call: .; v_call: TRBV20-1; j_call: TRBJ1-5; cdr3_aa: CSARKSPDSNQPQHF; cdr3_nt: TGCAGTGCAAGAAAGTCGCCAGATAGCAATCAGCCCCAGCATTTT